In this sample, the clone carrying this T cell receptor beta chain turned up once. In the study's own analysis: Estimated nucleated cell counts came from reference gene primer amplification. This table comes from immunoSEQ multiplex PCR, and its TCRdb copy is limited to in-frame clones, with some not included. V and J calls and clone size are copied from that table; D and trimming were computed from the DNA. The sample carries about 160,000 clones, roughly nine tenths recorded once. The CDR3 extends over 12 amino acids. Per germline, CDR1 KGHSH and CDR2 LQKENI. After removal of 6 bases from V and 8 bases from J, the junction contained 2 bases not matched to a gene. This specimen belongs to a study of blood T cell repertoires in COVID-19.

The receptor was isolated from a man aged 55 to 70 with acute or convalescent COVID-19. The sample was peripheral blood. The V gene is TRBV18, the J gene TRBJ2-1, with 9 bases lining up with TRBD1. CDR3 loop: CASSDRGDEQFF. The DNA of the CDR3 is TGTGCCAGCTCGGACAGGGGAGATGAGCAGTTCTTC.